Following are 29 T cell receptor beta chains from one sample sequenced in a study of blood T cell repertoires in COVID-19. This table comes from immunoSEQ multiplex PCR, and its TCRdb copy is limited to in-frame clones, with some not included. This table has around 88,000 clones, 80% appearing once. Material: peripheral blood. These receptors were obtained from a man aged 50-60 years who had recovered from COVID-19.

CDR3 nucleotide sequence: TGTGCCAGCAGCCAGCCCCAGGGACTGTCCTACAATGAGCAGTTCTTC. Encoded protein: CASSQPQGLSYNEQFF. V usage is TRBV3-1 (or the pseudogene TRBV3-2) and J usage is TRBJ2-1, with D tentatively TRBD2 (6 bases). Looked up from germline, CDR1 is LGHDT and CDR2 is YNNKEL (reference sequence). This CDR3 is built from 16 residues. V lost 3 bases, J lost 1 base, and 13 bases lay in between.

CDR3 in DNA: TGCAGTGCTAGTTTCGGGACAGGTCGCAATCAGCCCCAGCATTTT. Protein product: CSASFGTGRNQPQHF. The chain links TRBV20-1 to TRBJ1-5, with 8 bases that match TRBD1. V lost 3 bases to trimming and J lost 2 bases; unmatched junction nucleotides: 6. Germline lookup yields CDR1 DFQATT and CDR2 SNEGSKA (reference sequence). This CDR3 region has 15 residues.

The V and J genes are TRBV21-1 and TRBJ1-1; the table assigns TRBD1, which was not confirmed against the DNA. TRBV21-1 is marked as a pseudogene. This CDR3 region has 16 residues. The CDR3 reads CASSKSPPGWNTEAFF. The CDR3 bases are TGTGCCAGCAGCAAATCGCCCCCAGGGTGGAACACTGAAGCTTTCTTT.

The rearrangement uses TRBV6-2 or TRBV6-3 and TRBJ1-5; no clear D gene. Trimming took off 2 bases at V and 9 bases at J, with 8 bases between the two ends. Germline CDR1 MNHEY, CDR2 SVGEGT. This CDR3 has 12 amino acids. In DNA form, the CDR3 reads TGTGCCAGCAGTTACGCCTCGAGGCCCCAGCATTTT. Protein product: CASSYASRPQHF.

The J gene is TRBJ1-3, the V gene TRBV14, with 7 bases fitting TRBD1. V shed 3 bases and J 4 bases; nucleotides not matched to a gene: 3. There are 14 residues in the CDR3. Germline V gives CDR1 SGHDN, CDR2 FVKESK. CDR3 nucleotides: TGTGCCAGCAGCCAGGGACAGCCGGGAAACACCATATATTTT. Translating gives CASSQGQPGNTIYF.

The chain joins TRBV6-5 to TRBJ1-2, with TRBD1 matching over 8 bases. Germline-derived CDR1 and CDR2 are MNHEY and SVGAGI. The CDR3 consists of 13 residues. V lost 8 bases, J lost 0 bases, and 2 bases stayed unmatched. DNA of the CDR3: TGTGCCAGCCAGGGGGCCGCTAACTATGGCTACACCTTC. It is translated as CASQGAANYGYTF.

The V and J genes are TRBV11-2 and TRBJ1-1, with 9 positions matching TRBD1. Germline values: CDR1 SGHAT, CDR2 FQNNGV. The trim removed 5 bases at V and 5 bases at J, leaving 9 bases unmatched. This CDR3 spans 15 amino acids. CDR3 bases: TGTGCCAGCAGCCGGCCAGGGACAGGGCGAACTGAAGCTTTCTTT. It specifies CASSRPGTGRTEAFF.

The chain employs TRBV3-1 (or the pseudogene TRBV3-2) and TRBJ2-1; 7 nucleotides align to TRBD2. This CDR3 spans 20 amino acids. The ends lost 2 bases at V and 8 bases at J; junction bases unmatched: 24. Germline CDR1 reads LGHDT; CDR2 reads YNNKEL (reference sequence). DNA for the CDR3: TGTGCCAGCAGCCAATCACCGGGACTAACACTTACCCTCGTGGGGGATGAGCAGTTCTTC. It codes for CASSQSPGLTLTLVGDEQFF.

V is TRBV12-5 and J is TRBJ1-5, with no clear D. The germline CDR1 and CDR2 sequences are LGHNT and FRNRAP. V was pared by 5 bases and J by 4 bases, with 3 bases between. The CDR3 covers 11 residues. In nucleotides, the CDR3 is TGTGCTAGTGGTCATAATCAGCCCCAGCATTTT. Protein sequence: CASGHNQPQHF.

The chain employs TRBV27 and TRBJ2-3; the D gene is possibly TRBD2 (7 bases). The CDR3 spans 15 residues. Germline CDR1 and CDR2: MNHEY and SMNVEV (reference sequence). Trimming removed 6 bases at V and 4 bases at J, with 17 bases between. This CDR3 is CASREGGTLPDTQYF. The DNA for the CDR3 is TGTGCCAGCAGAGAGGGGGGGACACTACCAGATACGCAGTATTTT.

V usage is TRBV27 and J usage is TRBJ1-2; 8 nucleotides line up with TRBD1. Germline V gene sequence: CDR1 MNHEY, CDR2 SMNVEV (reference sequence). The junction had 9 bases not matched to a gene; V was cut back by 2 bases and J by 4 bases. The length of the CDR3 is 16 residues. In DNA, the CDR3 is TGTGCCAGCAGTTTAAAGGCCGGACAGGGCTTCTATGGCTACACCTTC. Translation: CASSLKAGQGFYGYTF.

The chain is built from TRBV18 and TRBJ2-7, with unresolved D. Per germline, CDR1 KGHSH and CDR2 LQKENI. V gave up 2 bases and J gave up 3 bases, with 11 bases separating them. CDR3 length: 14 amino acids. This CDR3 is CASSPSYFVYEQYF. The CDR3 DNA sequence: TGTGCCAGCTCACCATCGTATTTTGTCTACGAGCAGTACTTC.

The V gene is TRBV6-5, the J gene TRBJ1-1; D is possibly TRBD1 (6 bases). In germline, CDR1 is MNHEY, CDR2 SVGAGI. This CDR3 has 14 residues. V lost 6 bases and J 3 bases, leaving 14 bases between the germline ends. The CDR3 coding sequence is TGTGCCAGCAGCAGAACAGGGTCCTACACTGAAGCTTTCTTT. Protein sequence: CASSRTGSYTEAFF.

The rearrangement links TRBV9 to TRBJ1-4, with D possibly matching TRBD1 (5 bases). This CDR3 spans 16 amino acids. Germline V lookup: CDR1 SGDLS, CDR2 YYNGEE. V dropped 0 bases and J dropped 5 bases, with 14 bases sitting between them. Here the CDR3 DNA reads TGTGCCAGCAGCGTAGCACCCTCCGGGGGGAATGAAAAACTGTTTTTT. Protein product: CASSVAPSGGNEKLFF. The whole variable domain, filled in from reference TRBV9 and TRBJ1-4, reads DSGVTQTPKHLITATGQRVTLRCSPRSGDLSVYWYQQSLDQGLQFLIQYYNGEERAKGNILERFSAQQFPDLHSELNLSSLELGDSALYFCASSVAPSGGNEKLFFGSGTQLSVL.

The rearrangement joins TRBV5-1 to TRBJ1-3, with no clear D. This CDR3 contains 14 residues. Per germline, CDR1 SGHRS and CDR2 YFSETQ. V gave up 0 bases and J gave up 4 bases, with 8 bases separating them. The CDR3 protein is CASSLGASGNTIYF. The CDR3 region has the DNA TGCGCCAGCAGCTTGGGGGCGTCCGGAAACACCATATATTTT.

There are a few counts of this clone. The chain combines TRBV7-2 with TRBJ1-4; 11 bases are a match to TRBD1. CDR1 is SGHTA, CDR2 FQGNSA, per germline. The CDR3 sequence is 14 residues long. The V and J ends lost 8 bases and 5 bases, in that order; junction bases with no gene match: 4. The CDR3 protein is CASGRDRGNEKLFF. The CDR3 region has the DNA TGTGCCAGCGGCCGGGACAGGGGGAATGAAAAACTGTTTTTT. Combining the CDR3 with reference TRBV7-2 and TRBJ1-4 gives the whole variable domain GAGVSQSPSNKVTEKGKDVELRCDPISGHTALYWYRQSLGQGLEFLIYFQGNSAPDKSGLPSDRFSAERTGGSVSTLTIQRTQQEDSAVYLCASGRDRGNEKLFFGSGTQLSVL.

The CDR3 here is CASGTGQSNQPQHF. CDR3 sequence (DNA): TGTGCCAGCGGAACGGGACAGAGCAATCAGCCCCAGCATTTT. The genes are TRBV6-6 and TRBJ1-5; TRBD1 aligns across 7 bases. The V gene's germline CDR1 is MNHNY and CDR2 SVGAGI (reference sequence). CDR3 length: 14 amino acids. V was clipped by 8 bases and J by 1 base; unmatched bases: 5.

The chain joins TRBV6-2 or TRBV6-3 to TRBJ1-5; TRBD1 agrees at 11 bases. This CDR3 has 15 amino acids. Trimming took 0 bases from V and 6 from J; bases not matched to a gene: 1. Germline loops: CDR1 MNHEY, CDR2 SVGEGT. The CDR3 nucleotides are TGTGCCAGCAGTTACTCGGGGACAGGGGGTCAGCCCCAGCATTTT. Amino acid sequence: CASSYSGTGGQPQHF.

The CDR3 loop is CASSTSLYGYTF. The CDR3, as DNA: TGTGCCAGCAGTACCAGTCTCTATGGCTACACCTTC. The chain joins TRBV28 to TRBJ1-2; D ambiguous. V gave up 5 bases and J gave up 4 bases, with 8 bases separating them. CDR1 MDHEN and CDR2 SYDVKM come from the germline V gene. This CDR3 has 12 residues.

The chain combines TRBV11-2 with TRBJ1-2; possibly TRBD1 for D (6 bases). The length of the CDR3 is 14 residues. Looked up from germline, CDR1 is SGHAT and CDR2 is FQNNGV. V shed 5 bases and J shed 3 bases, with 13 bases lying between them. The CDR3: CASSQSTGDYGYTF. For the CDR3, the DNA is TGTGCCAGCAGCCAATCGACAGGCGACTATGGCTACACCTTC. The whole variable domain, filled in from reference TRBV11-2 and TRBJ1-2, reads EAGVAQSPRYKIIEKRQSVAFWCNPISGHATLYWYQQILGQGPKLLIQFQNNGVVDDSQLPKDRFSAERLKGVDSTLKIQPAKLEDSAVYLCASSQSTGDYGYTFGSGTRLTVV.

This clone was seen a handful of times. Here the CDR3 reads CAISDKGGRFHGYTF. CDR3 bases: TGTGCCATCAGTGATAAAGGGGGCAGGTTTCATGGCTACACCTTC. The chain employs TRBV10-3 and TRBJ1-2; 7 bases match TRBD1. The CDR3 has 15 amino acids. V was clipped by 3 bases and J by 6 bases; unmatched bases: 10. Germline V gene lookup returns CDR1 ENHRY and CDR2 SYGVKD.

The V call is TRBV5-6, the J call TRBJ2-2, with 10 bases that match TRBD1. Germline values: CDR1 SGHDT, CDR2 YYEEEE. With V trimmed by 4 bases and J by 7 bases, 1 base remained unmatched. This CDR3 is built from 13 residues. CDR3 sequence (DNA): TGTGCCAGCAGCGGGGACAGGGGCGGGGAGCTGTTTTTT. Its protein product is CASSGDRGGELFF.

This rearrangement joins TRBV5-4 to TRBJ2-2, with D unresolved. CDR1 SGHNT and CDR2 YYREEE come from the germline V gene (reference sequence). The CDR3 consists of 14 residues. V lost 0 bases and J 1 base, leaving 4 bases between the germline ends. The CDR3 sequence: CASSLGVNTGELFF. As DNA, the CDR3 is TGTGCCAGCAGCTTGGGCGTGAACACCGGGGAGCTGTTTTTT. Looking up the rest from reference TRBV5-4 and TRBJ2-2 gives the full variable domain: ETGVTQSPTHLIKTRGQQVTLRCSSQSGHNTVSWYQQALGQGPQFIFQYYREEENGRGNFPPRFSGLQFPNYSSELNVNALELDDSALYLCASSLGVNTGELFFGEGSRLTVL.

The CDR3 nucleotides read TGTGCCAGCAGCTTAAGGAGCAACGACGAGCAGTACTTC. Its translation: CASSLRSNDEQYF. The gene calls are TRBV7-3 and TRBJ2-7; D is unclear. CDR3 length: 13 amino acids. The germline CDR1 and CDR2 sequences are SGHTA and FQGTGA. The ends were cut back, 1 base at V and 5 bases at J, with 9 bases in the middle.

The CDR3 here is CASRSGQGYQETQYF. The CDR3 DNA reads TGCGCCAGCAGGTCGGGGCAGGGGTACCAAGAGACCCAGTACTTC. The chain uses TRBV5-1 and TRBJ2-5; D possibly corresponds to TRBD1 (6 bases). Germline loops: CDR1 SGHRS, CDR2 YFSETQ. Trimming left V 5 bases short and J 0 bases short, with 14 bases between. The CDR3 is 15 residues long. The whole variable domain, filled in from reference TRBV5-1 and TRBJ2-5, reads KAGVTQTPRYLIKTRGQQVTLSCSPISGHRSVSWYQQTPGQGLQFLFEYFSETQRNKGNFPGRFSGRQFSNSRSEMNVSTLELGDSALYLCASRSGQGYQETQYFGPGTRLLVL.

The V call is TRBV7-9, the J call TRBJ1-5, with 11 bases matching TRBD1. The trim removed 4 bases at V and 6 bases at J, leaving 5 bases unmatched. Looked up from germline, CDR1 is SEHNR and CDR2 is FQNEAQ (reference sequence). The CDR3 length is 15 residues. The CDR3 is CASSSAGTGGQPQHF. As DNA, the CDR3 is TGTGCCAGCAGCTCAGCGGGGACAGGGGGTCAGCCCCAGCATTTT.

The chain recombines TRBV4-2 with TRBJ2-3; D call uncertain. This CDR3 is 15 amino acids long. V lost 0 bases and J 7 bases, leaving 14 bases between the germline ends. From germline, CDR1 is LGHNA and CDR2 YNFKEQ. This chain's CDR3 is CASSQERVASYTQYF. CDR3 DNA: TGTGCCAGCAGCCAAGAGAGAGTAGCTTCTTATACGCAGTATTTT.

CDR3 sequence: CASSWSGLAGNSYEQYF. CDR3 DNA sequence: TGTGCCAGCAGTTGGTCCGGACTAGCGGGTAACTCCTACGAGCAGTACTTC. The rearrangement links TRBV7-2 to TRBJ2-7; 11 nucleotides line up with TRBD2. CDR1 and CDR2 (germline): SGHTA, FQGNSA. V was clipped by 6 bases and J by 0 bases; unmatched bases: 10. The CDR3 contains 17 residues.

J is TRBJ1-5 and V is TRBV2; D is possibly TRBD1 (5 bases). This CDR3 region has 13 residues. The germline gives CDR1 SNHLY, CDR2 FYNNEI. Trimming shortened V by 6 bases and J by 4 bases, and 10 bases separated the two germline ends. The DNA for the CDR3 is TGTGCCAGCAGGCGGGACCCAAATCAGCCCCAGCATTTT. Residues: CASRRDPNQPQHF.